These 3 T cell receptor beta chains were all obtained from the same sample, sequenced in a study of OX40 agonist ivuxolimab in advanced cancers. Sequencing was performed with immunoSEQ multiplex PCR; in TCRdb, only in-frame clones are kept and a portion is missing. The sample contains tens of thousands of clones, around 85% of which appear only once. The input for sequencing was CD4+ or CD8+ T cells sorted from blood, taken in a trial of the OX40 agonist ivuxolimab. These receptors were obtained from an adult with an advanced solid tumor such as melanoma, head and neck, liver or kidney cancer.

The V gene is TRBV6-1, the J gene TRBJ2-7, with a weak D call TRBD1 (5 bases). Deletions cut 3 bases from V and 3 bases from J, with 12 bases between. The germline gives CDR1 MNHNS, CDR2 SASEGT. The CDR3 is 14 amino acids. This chain's CDR3 is CASSDRAGGYEQYF. As DNA, the CDR3 is TGTGCCAGCAGTGACAGGGCAGGTGGCTACGAGCAGTACTTC.

This chain uses TRBV18 with TRBJ1-1; unclear D gene. Germline CDR1 KGHSH, CDR2 LQKENI. The CDR3 runs to 13 residues. V lost 2 bases and J 3 bases, leaving 7 bases between the germline ends. CDR3 DNA: TGTGCCAGCTCACCAATTTGGGACACTGAAGCTTTCTTT. The encoded protein is CASSPIWDTEAFF.

This clone has a single count. Here the CDR3 DNA reads TGCGCCAGCAGCTTGGTCGGGGCCCCCGGGGAGCTGTTTTTT. Its protein product is CASSLVGAPGELFF. This chain joins TRBV5-1 and TRBJ2-2; D tentatively reads TRBD1 or TRBD2 (5 bases each). The ends were cut back, 0 bases at V and 6 bases at J, with 9 bases in the middle. The CDR3 has 14 amino acids. Germline V gives CDR1 SGHRS, CDR2 YFSETQ.